This TCR beta chain was retrieved from a study of blood T cell repertoires in COVID-19. Study information: The study drew acute and convalescent COVID-19 samples from the United States, Italy and Spain.

Recruitment covered about two dozen US areas and drew participants whose ages spanned roughly 18 to 89 years. Recovered status in Cohort 3 required two negative PCRs, clearance, or symptom resolution. CDR1 and CDR2 (germline): LNHDA, SQIVND (reference sequence). The CDR3 is 15 residues long. The ends lost 4 bases at V and 6 bases at J; junction bases unmatched: 7. The method was immunoSEQ multiplex PCR; TCRdb's version includes in-frame clones alone and lacks a portion of them. The sample consists of about 310,000 clones, around 85% of them appearing once. This chain connects TRBV19 to TRBJ1-5; 9 bases align to TRBD1. The material sequenced was PBMCs or T cells enriched from blood (not recorded which). The TCR sequence derives from a man aged 30 to 39 who had recovered from COVID-19. The CDR3 loop is CASSKIGQGSQPQHF. The CDR3 DNA reads TGTGCCAGTAGTAAAATCGGACAGGGGAGTCAGCCCCAGCATTTT.